The present entry profiles one T cell receptor (beta chain) with its context. Antigen unknown. The trim removed 6 bases at V and 7 bases at J, leaving 4 bases unmatched. The CDR3 runs 12 residues. Germline V gives CDR1 LNHDA, CDR2 SQIVND (reference sequence). The data were obtained in a study of vaccination and CD4 T cells after COVID-19. The assay that was used to sequence DNA from cultured CD4+ T cells was the Oncomine TCR Beta short-read assay. TCRdb ran MiXCR on the PCR reads and lists one entry per CDR3 protein. The data hold around 20,000 distinct CDR3 sequences, with around 60% observed a single time. Documented treatment: approximately 9-day PBMC culture with coronavirus spike peptide pools or control peptides (ViraFEST assay).

The sequences come from CD4+ T cells from blood, cultured in vitro, collected after SARS-CoV-2 vaccination. This chain uses TRBV19 with TRBJ2-7, with 9 bases fitting TRBD1. The receptor was isolated from a human donor who received a COVID-19 vaccine. The CDR3 sequence: CASRGQGGEQYF. The CDR3 DNA reads as TGTGCCAGTAGGGGACAGGGTGGGGAGCAGTACTTC.